This T cell receptor (beta chain) stems from a study of memory CD4+ T cells and cytomegalovirus serostatus. Overall study context: This sample comes from healthy Belgian adults, fewer than ten CMV seropositive, under 25 seronegative.

Single viable CD3+CD4+CD8-CD45RO+ cells were sorted as the memory CD4+ T cells. Generated by immunoSEQ multiplex PCR, the TCRdb table keeps only in-frame clones and is missing some. There are about 82,000 clones in the sample; about 85% occur only once, and roughly 0.8% lies in the top ten. Germline lookup yields CDR1 SQVTM and CDR2 ANQGSEA. V was cut by 4 bases and J by 0 bases, with 16 bases left in between. This CDR3 comprises 16 residues. The sequencing input was memory CD4+ T cells from blood. This TCR derives from an adult in good health and CMV-seronegative. The chain joins TRBV29-1 to TRBJ2-4; D is unresolved. The CDR3 DNA reads TGCAGCGTTGTCCCCAAACTGGCGCTAGCCAAAAACATTCAGTACTTC. Translating it yields CSVVPKLALAKNIQYF.